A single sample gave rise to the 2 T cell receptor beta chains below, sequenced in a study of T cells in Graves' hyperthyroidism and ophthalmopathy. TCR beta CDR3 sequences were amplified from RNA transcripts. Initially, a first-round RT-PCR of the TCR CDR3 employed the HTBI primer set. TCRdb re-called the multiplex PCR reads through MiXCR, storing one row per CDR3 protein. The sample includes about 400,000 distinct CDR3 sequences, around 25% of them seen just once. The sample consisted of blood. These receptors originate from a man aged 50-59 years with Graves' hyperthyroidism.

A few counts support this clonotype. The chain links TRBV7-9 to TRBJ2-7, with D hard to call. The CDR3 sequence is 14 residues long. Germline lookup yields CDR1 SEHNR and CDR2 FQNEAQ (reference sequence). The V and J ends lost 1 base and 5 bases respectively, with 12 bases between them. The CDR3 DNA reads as TGTGCCAGCAGCTTAGGTGACTGGGTTAACGAGCAGTACTTC. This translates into CASSLGDWVNEQYF.

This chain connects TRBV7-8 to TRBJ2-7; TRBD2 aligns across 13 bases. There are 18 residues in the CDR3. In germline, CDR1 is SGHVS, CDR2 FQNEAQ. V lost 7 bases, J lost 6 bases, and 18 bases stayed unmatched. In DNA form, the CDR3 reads TGTGCCAGCACTCCAGGACTAGCGGGAGCGGCCGGGGGCGGCGAGCAGTACTTC. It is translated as CASTPGLAGAAGGGEQYF. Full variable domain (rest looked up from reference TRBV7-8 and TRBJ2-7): GAGVSQSPRYKVAKRGQDVALRCDPISGHVSLFWYQQALGQGPEFLTYFQNEAQLDKSGLPSDRFFAERPEGSVSTLKIQRTQQEDSAVYLCASTPGLAGAAGGGEQYFGPGTRLTVT.